A single sample gave rise to the 3 T cell receptor beta chains below, sequenced in a study of cytomegalovirus exposure and HLA in healthy donors. Sequenced by immunoSEQ multiplex PCR; TCRdb stores in-frame clones only, minus some. The sample yields roughly 150,000 clones, 80% to 85% seen once. Specimen: PBMCs. These receptors were collected from a young man in good health and CMV-seropositive.

This chain joins TRBV28 and TRBJ2-1; D is ambiguous. CDR3 size: 14 residues. The V gene lost 5 bases and the J gene lost 7 bases, with 15 bases spanning the gap. Per germline, CDR1 MDHEN and CDR2 SYDVKM. The CDR3 is CASSPSSDWNEQFF. The CDR3 DNA follows: TGTGCCAGCAGTCCGTCCAGTGATTGGAATGAGCAGTTCTTC.

This chain joins TRBV6-5 and TRBJ1-1; D is perhaps TRBD1 (6 bases). Germline V gene data show CDR1 as MNHEY and CDR2 as SVGAGI. V gave up 0 bases and J gave up 0 bases, with 8 bases separating them. There are 15 residues in the CDR3. CDR3 sequence reads: CASSYSGHMNTEAFF. The CDR3 nucleotides read TGTGCCAGCAGTTACTCGGGACATATGAACACTGAAGCTTTCTTT.

This clone was counted a single time. This chain uses TRBV7-9 with TRBJ1-2, with D possibly TRBD1 on 6 matching bases. Trimming shortened V by 2 bases and J by 7 bases, and 14 bases separated the two germline ends. In germline, CDR1 is SEHNR, CDR2 FQNEAQ (reference sequence). This CDR3 spans 14 amino acids. CDR3 residues: CASSLLGLRGGYTF. The CDR3, as DNA: TGTGCCAGCAGCTTACTAGGACTCAGGGGTGGCTACACCTTC.